The 7 T cell receptor beta chains below were found in one sample sequenced in a study of cytomegalovirus exposure and HLA in healthy donors. The PCR employed 60 Vbeta primers together with 13 Jbeta primers. Clones were read by immunoSEQ multiplex PCR, and TCRdb kept only the in-frame ones, dropping some. Here the sample spans more than 95,000 clones, 75% to 85% being singletons. The sample consisted of PBMCs. These receptors were taken from a man between 45 and 60 years old in good health and CMV-seronegative.

A note on this clone: At one boundary the junction diverges from the germline segment, which might be a read error. This rearrangement joins TRBV6-6 to TRBJ2-5; D may be TRBD1 (5 bases). CDR1 and CDR2 (germline): MNHNY, SVGAGI (reference sequence). The length of the CDR3 is 16 residues. CDR3 DNA sequence: TGTGCCAGCGGTTACCGCTCCCAGACAGCATTGGAGACCCAGTACTTC. It translates to CASGYRSQTALETQYF.

The gene calls are TRBV5-3 and TRBJ2-3; 8 bases fit TRBD1. Being an ORF, TRBV5-3 has a function that is uncertain. CDR3 length: 15 residues. V dropped 0 bases and J dropped 1; count of bases not matched to a gene: 1. This chain's CDR3 is CARSLAGQGTDTQYF. CDR3 nucleotides: TGTGCCAGAAGCTTGGCGGGACAGGGCACAGATACGCAGTATTTT.

The chain couples TRBV19 to TRBJ2-3; tentatively, D is TRBD2 (6 bases). This CDR3 has 14 amino acids. V lost 1 base to trimming and J lost 6 bases, with 11 bases between them. The germline CDR1 and CDR2 sequences are LNHDA and SQIVND (reference sequence). The CDR3 DNA is TGTGCCAGTAGTATAGGACTAGGGTTGGATACGCAGTATTTT. It codes for CASSIGLGLDTQYF.

The rearrangement uses TRBV4-2 and TRBJ2-4; D call uncertain. The germline V gene has CDR1 LGHNA and CDR2 YNFKEQ. The CDR3 extends over 16 amino acids. Trimming stripped 0 bases from V and 3 bases from J, with 12 bases between. CDR3 DNA sequence: TGTGCCAGCAGCCAAGATCTAACGGCGGTCAAAAACATTCAGTACTTC. Translated, it gives CASSQDLTAVKNIQYF.

The chain carries TRBV5-1 and TRBJ1-4, with 8 bases fitting TRBD1. Germline trimming cut 2 bases from V and 0 bases from J; bases unmatched to any gene: 3. The CDR3 covers 16 residues. Per germline, CDR1 SGHRS and CDR2 YFSETQ. The CDR3 coding sequence is TGCGCCAGCAGCTTAGGACAGGGAGCAACTAATGAAAAACTGTTTTTT. Protein product: CASSLGQGATNEKLFF.

The V call is TRBV4-1, the J call TRBJ2-7, with D possibly called TRBD1 or TRBD2 (5 bases each). The CDR3 has 15 residues. Germline CDR1 and CDR2: MGHRA and YSYEKL. Trimming shortened V by 0 bases and J by 3 bases, and 12 bases separated the two germline ends. CDR3 sequence reads: CASSQDPGQDYEQYV. CDR3 DNA sequence: TGCGCCAGCAGCCAAGATCCGGGGCAGGACTACGAGCAGTACGTC.

This chain uses TRBV7-2 with TRBJ1-6; possibly TRBD1 for D (5 bases). CDR1 SGHTA and CDR2 FQGNSA come from the germline V gene. V dropped 5 bases and J dropped 2 bases, with 13 bases sitting between them. This CDR3 has 16 amino acids. Written as DNA, the CDR3 is TGTGCCAGCAGCCAGGGTGGAGGGGCCTATAATTCACCCCTCCACTTT. Amino acids: CASSQGGGAYNSPLHF.